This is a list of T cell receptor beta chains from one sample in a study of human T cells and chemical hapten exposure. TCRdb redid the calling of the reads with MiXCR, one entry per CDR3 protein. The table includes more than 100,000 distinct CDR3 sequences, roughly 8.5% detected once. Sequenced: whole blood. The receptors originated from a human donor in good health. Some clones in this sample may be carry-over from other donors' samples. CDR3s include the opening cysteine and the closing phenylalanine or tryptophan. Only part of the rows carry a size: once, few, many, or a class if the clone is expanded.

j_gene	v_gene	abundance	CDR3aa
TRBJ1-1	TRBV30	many	CAWSPSAMNTEAFF
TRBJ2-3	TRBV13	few	CASSDRDVSTDTQYF
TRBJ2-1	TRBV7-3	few	CASSLRLAGGYNEQFF
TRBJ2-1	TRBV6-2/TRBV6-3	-	CASSQTSGGGNEQFF
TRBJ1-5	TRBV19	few	CASSASTGMKSNQPQHF
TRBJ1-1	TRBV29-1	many	CSVARVLVTEAFF
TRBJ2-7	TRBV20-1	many	CSARDPDREGPYEQYF
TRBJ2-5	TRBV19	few	CASSPRTSRSGETQYF
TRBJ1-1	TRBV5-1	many	CASARDWGRQTEAFF
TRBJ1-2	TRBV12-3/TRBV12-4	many	CASSPGQGPFYGYTF
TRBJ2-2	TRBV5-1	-	CASRAGGPNTGELFF
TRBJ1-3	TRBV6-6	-	CASSLTDRASGNTIYF
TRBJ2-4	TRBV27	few	CASSLGSGSAYIQYF
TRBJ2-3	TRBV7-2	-	CASSLNRVSTDTQYF
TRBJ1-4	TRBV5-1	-	CASSPSRRGNYGEKLFF
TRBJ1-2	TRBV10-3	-	CAISPGTLNYGYTF
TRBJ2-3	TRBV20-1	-	CSVSGGGSTDTQYF
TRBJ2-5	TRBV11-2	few	CASSLEGWRDQETQYF